This entry lists 30 T cell receptor beta chains sequenced from one sample in a study of control samples from healthy donors and cancer patients. Assay used: immunoSEQ multiplex PCR; TCRdb lists only in-frame clones, some missing. The sample consists of roughly 55,000 clones, 80% to 95% of them appearing once. Sequencing was done on a sample of PBMCs. Receptors originate from a man aged 35 to 55 with colorectal cancer.

The V call is TRBV6-5, the J call TRBJ2-7; D possibly corresponds to TRBD2 (6 bases). Germline V gene sequence: CDR1 MNHEY, CDR2 SVGAGI. Trimming removed 6 bases from V and 5 bases from J, with 11 bases in between. The CDR3 has 12 amino acids. For the CDR3, the DNA is TGTGCCAGCAGGGGAGGTGGGCACGAGCAGTACTTC. Translation gives CASRGGGHEQYF.

This clone was picked up a small number of times. V usage is TRBV7-9 and J usage is TRBJ1-2, with D unclear. The V gene lost 3 bases and the J gene lost 6 bases, with 14 bases spanning the gap. The length of the CDR3 is 14 residues. Germline loops: CDR1 SEHNR, CDR2 FQNEAQ (reference sequence). The DNA of the CDR3 is TGTGCCAGCAGCTTCGAACTCGTAACGGATGGCTACACCTTC. This codes for CASSFELVTDGYTF.

This clone showed up just once. The chain uses TRBV7-6 and TRBJ1-1, with D unresolved. Germline V CDR1 and CDR2: SGHVS, FNYEAQ. V was clipped by 4 bases and J by 1 base, with 10 bases between them. The CDR3 loop spans 14 amino acids. CDR3 sequence (DNA): TGTGCCAGCAGCTCCGCTGTGCCGAACACTGAAGCTTTCTTT. It translates to CASSSAVPNTEAFF.

The chain has TRBV7-9 and TRBJ2-6, with 7 bases aligning to TRBD1. CDR1 and CDR2 from the germline V gene are SEHNR and FQNEAQ (reference sequence). CDR3 length equals 19 residues. The J segment lost 0 bases and the V segment lost 2 bases, leaving 10 bases of the junction unmatched. The CDR3 here is CASSLIWGTVSSGANVLTF. The CDR3 DNA follows: TGTGCCAGCAGCTTAATCTGGGGGACAGTAAGCTCTGGGGCCAACGTCCTGACTTTC.

The gene calls are TRBV6-6 and TRBJ1-1; a possible D gene is TRBD1 (5 bases). Deletions cut 5 bases from V and 1 base from J, with 17 bases between. The CDR3 is made up of 16 amino acids. CDR1 and CDR2 (germline): MNHNY, SVGAGI (reference sequence). The CDR3 bases are TGTGCCAGCAGTCCACAGGCCCAGCCTAAGAACACTGAAGCTTTCTTT. Translating gives CASSPQAQPKNTEAFF.

This chain uses TRBV30 with TRBJ1-1; D may be TRBD1 (6 bases). V lost 7 bases and J 6 bases, leaving 12 bases between the germline ends. CDR3 length equals 11 residues. The germline V gene encodes CDR1 GTSNPN and CDR2 SVGIG (reference sequence). The CDR3: CASSRGPEAFF. The DNA of the CDR3 is TGTGCCTCGTCCCGGGGGCCTGAAGCTTTCTTT.

This clone was observed a single time. The chain is built from TRBV27 and TRBJ1-4; TRBD1 aligns across 8 bases. V trimming: 6 bases; J trimming: 7 bases; junction bases outside the gene matches: 13. CDR1 and CDR2 (germline): MNHEY, SMNVEV (reference sequence). The CDR3 totals 16 residues. CDR3 sequence reads: CASSESDRGRGEKLFF. In DNA form, the CDR3 reads TGTGCCAGCAGCGAGAGTGACAGGGGACGAGGTGAAAAACTGTTTTTT.

This clone was observed a handful of times. CDR3 sequence (DNA): TGTGCCAGCTCCCAGGGAAGCAATCAGCCCCAGCATTTT. Encoded protein: CASSQGSNQPQHF. The rearrangement joins TRBV3-1 (or the pseudogene TRBV3-2) to TRBJ1-5, with D possibly matching TRBD1 (5 bases). Trimming stripped 8 bases from V and 1 base from J, with 9 bases between. Germline CDR1 and CDR2: LGHDT and YNNKEL (reference sequence). This CDR3 contains 13 residues.

The chain couples TRBV5-6 to TRBJ2-3; 8 nucleotides match TRBD2. This CDR3 has 14 residues. J gave up 2 bases and V 5 bases, and 4 bases lay outside the gene matches. Germline CDR1 SGHDT, CDR2 YYEEEE. CDR3 in amino acids: CASRRGGPTDTQYF. The CDR3 DNA reads TGTGCCAGCAGACGGGGGGGCCCCACAGATACGCAGTATTTT. The full variable domain, rest sourced from reference TRBV5-6 and TRBJ2-3, is DAGVTQSPTHLIKTRGQQVTLRCSPKSGHDTVSWYQQALGQGPQFIFQYYEEEERQRGNFPDRFSGHQFPNYSSELNVNALLLGDSALYLCASRRGGPTDTQYFGPGTRLTVL.

The CDR3 DNA is TGTGCCAGCTCACCACAAGGACATGGCGTCGAGCAGTACTTC. This gives the protein CASSPQGHGVEQYF. This rearrangement joins TRBV18 to TRBJ2-7; maybe TRBD1 (5 bases). Between the trimmed V and J ends, which lost 1 base and 6 bases, there was a span of 13 bases. CDR3 length: 14 residues. CDR1 is KGHSH and CDR2 is LQKENI in the germline V gene.

The chain joins TRBV9 to TRBJ2-1; TRBD2 matches at 8 bases. Germline lookup yields CDR1 SGDLS and CDR2 YYNGEE. V was pared by 4 bases and J by 0 bases, with 6 bases of the junction left unmatched. The CDR3 consists of 16 residues. This CDR3 reads CASSLGRGASYNEQFF. CDR3 DNA sequence: TGTGCCAGCAGCTTAGGGCGGGGGGCCTCCTACAATGAGCAGTTCTTC.

The chain has TRBV9 and TRBJ2-1, with 8 bases identical to TRBD1. Trimming at V came to 1 base and at J to 2 bases, leaving 2 bases not matched to a gene. This CDR3 has 15 amino acids. CDR1 and CDR2 (germline): SGDLS, YYNGEE. DNA of the CDR3: TGTGCCAGCAGCGTACAGGGGGCCCCCTACAATGAGCAGTTCTTC. Encoded protein: CASSVQGAPYNEQFF.

This chain uses TRBV5-6 with TRBJ2-5; 7 bases map to TRBD2. CDR1 is SGHDT and CDR2 is YYEEEE in the germline V gene. The CDR3 consists of 15 residues. With 3 bases clipped from V and 1 base from J, the junction kept 6 bases outside the gene matches. CDR3 amino acids: CASSSPSGVQETQYF. As DNA, the CDR3 is TGTGCCAGCAGCTCCCCGAGCGGGGTCCAAGAGACCCAGTACTTC.

The chain uses TRBV7-2 and TRBJ2-2; D possibly corresponds to TRBD2 (6 bases). The CDR3 covers 15 residues. Trimming took 10 bases from V and 7 from J, leaving 22 bases between them. Per the germline V gene, CDR1 is SGHTA and CDR2 is FQGNSA. CDR3 bases: TGTGCCACCGCTTTGGGAGGTTTAGGGGACGGGGAGCTGTTTTTT. It specifies CATALGGLGDGELFF.

The CDR3 region is CASSFLRNTGELFF. In nucleotides, the CDR3 is TGTGCCAGCAGCTTCCTTCGGAACACCGGGGAGCTGTTTTTT. The V gene is TRBV11-2, the J gene TRBJ2-2; D remains unclear. With 3 bases removed from V and 1 base from J, the gap between germline ends came to 6 bases. Per the germline V gene, CDR1 is SGHAT and CDR2 is FQNNGV. The CDR3 loop spans 14 amino acids.

The table lists this clone with a few counts. The identical CDR3 is also encoded by other nucleotide sequences in the sample. V usage is TRBV5-1 and J usage is TRBJ2-7, with 11 bases that match TRBD1. The germline V gene encodes CDR1 SGHRS and CDR2 YFSETQ. The CDR3 consists of 14 residues. Germline trimming cut 3 bases from V and 3 bases from J; bases unmatched to any gene: 2. CDR3 residues: CASSSGTGGYEQYF. The CDR3 region has the DNA TGCGCCAGCAGCTCCGGGACAGGGGGCTACGAGCAGTACTTC.

The chain employs TRBV18 and TRBJ1-3; D unclear. V shed 3 bases and J shed 8 bases, with 17 bases lying between them. The CDR3 spans 15 residues. Germline CDR1 KGHSH, CDR2 LQKENI. CDR3 DNA: TGTGCCAGCTCACCCCTTGGCCAGGCCCTAGACACCATATATTTT. This sequence encodes CASSPLGQALDTIYF.

The rearrangement joins TRBV2 to TRBJ2-2; D is uncertain. CDR3 length: 13 amino acids. Germline CDR1 is SNHLY and CDR2 is FYNNEI. V lost 2 bases and J 6 bases, leaving 7 bases between the germline ends. The DNA for the CDR3 is TGTGCCAGCAGTGAATCTGGGGCCGGGGAGCTGTTTTTT. This codes for CASSESGAGELFF.

This chain connects TRBV6-5 to TRBJ1-1; D is perhaps TRBD1 (5 bases). This CDR3 comprises 15 residues. Per the germline V gene, CDR1 is MNHEY and CDR2 is SVGAGI. The germline V and J ends were trimmed by 7 bases and 1 base, with 16 bases remaining between them. The CDR3 region is CASIGRGKTNTEAFF. The CDR3 bases are TGTGCCAGCATTGGTAGGGGAAAAACGAACACTGAAGCTTTCTTT.

The CDR3 bases are TGCGCCAGCAGCAGAGAGGCGGGACAGGGGCTAGGCTACACCTTC. Translated: CASSREAGQGLGYTF. This sequence joins TRBV5-1 and TRBJ1-2; TRBD1 matches at 10 bases. V gave up 4 bases and J gave up 8 bases; unmatched junction bases: 11. The germline V gene encodes CDR1 SGHRS and CDR2 YFSETQ. This CDR3 spans 15 amino acids.

The chain combines TRBV9 with TRBJ2-3; TRBD2 aligns across 12 bases. Germline lookup yields CDR1 SGDLS and CDR2 YYNGEE. This CDR3 is 17 amino acids long. Trimming at V came to 4 bases and at J to 2 bases, leaving 8 bases not matched to a gene. The CDR3 bases are TGTGCCAGCAGCCCCCGACTAGCGGGGGAGTCCACAGATACGCAGTATTTT. Translation: CASSPRLAGESTDTQYF.

This clone appeared a single time. The V call is TRBV12-3 or TRBV12-4, the J call TRBJ1-1; tentative D call: TRBD1 (5 bases). The CDR3 consists of 13 residues. Deletions cut 5 bases from V and 1 base from J, with 8 bases between. The CDR3 spells CASSIQENTEAFF. CDR3 coding DNA: TGTGCCAGCAGTATACAGGAGAACACTGAAGCTTTCTTT.

The J gene is TRBJ2-1, the V gene TRBV15; 9 nucleotides line up with TRBD2. The CDR3 runs to 20 residues. CDR1 is LNHNV and CDR2 is YYDKDF in the germline V gene (reference sequence). V shed 1 base, J shed 0 bases, and the junction held 13 bases outside the gene matches. The CDR3 loop is CATSRGLSSGGPSSYNEQFF. The CDR3, as DNA: TGTGCCACCAGCAGAGGTTTATCGAGCGGGGGGCCGAGCTCCTACAATGAGCAGTTCTTC.

The V and J genes are TRBV19 and TRBJ2-2, with 9 bases fitting TRBD2. CDR3 length equals 15 residues. The J segment lost 5 bases and the V segment lost 7 bases, leaving 8 bases of the junction unmatched. Germline-derived CDR1 and CDR2 are LNHDA and SQIVND (reference sequence). CDR3 nucleotides: TGTGCCAGTACCGCGGGAGGGGTTACGACCGGGGAGCTGTTTTTT. It yields the protein CASTAGGVTTGELFF. Drawing the rest from reference TRBV19 and TRBJ2-2, the complete variable domain is DGGITQSPKYLFRKEGQNVTLSCEQNLNHDAMYWYRQDPGQGLRLIYYSQIVNDFQKGDIAEGYSVSREKKESFPLTVTSAQKNPTAFYLCASTAGGVTTGELFFGEGSRLTVL.

This clone was seen a single time. The chain carries TRBV11-3 and TRBJ2-1, with D possibly TRBD1 on 6 matching bases. Looked up from germline, CDR1 is SGHNT and CDR2 is YENEEA. V was pared by 3 bases and J by 2 bases, with 11 bases between. The CDR3 extends over 15 amino acids. This CDR3 is CASSLIGGTYNEQFF. As DNA, the CDR3 is TGTGCCAGCAGCTTGATTGGGGGCACCTACAATGAGCAGTTCTTC.

V gene TRBV10-3 combines with J gene TRBJ1-4; tentatively, D is TRBD1 (5 bases). The germline gives CDR1 ENHRY, CDR2 SYGVKD. The CDR3 runs to 16 residues. Trimming removed 0 bases from V and 1 base from J, with 9 bases in between. The CDR3 region is CAISESLGGTNEKLFF. The CDR3 DNA reads TGTGCCATCAGTGAGTCTCTCGGGGGAACTAATGAAAAACTGTTTTTT.

In the case of this clone: A much larger clone differs by one base, so this may be a read error. Other DNA sequences in this specimen translate into the identical CDR3. The chain links TRBV6-1 to TRBJ1-3; TRBD1 is a possible D gene (5 bases). CDR3 length: 14 amino acids. Trimming removed 3 bases at V and 1 base at J, with 7 bases between. Germline CDR1 reads MNHNS; CDR2 reads SASEGT. The CDR3 spells CASSDGASGNTIYF. The CDR3 nucleotides are TGTGCCAGCAGTGATGGGGCATCTGGAAACACCATATATTTT.

The CDR3 DNA is TGTGCCAGCAGTGAATCAGGGACAGGGAAGAGTTATGGCTACACCTTC. This translates into CASSESGTGKSYGYTF. The chain links TRBV25-1 to TRBJ1-2; 9 bases are shared with TRBD1. The junction had 8 bases not matched to a gene; V was cut back by 1 base and J by 5 bases. The germline CDR1 and CDR2 sequences are MGHDK and SYGVNS. The CDR3 consists of 16 residues.

For the CDR3, the DNA is TGTGCCAGCAGCTTGTCAAAGGGGACCATCTACGAGCAGTACTTC. Its protein product is CASSLSKGTIYEQYF. The chain uses TRBV5-4 and TRBJ2-7; D possibly matches TRBD1 or TRBD2 (5 bases each). The CDR3 sequence is 15 residues long. V was pared by 1 base and J by 3 bases, with 14 bases between. CDR1 is SGHNT, CDR2 YYREEE, per germline (reference sequence).

The chain carries TRBV18 and TRBJ2-1, with D possibly being TRBD2 (5 bases). The CDR3 runs 15 residues. Germline lookup yields CDR1 KGHSH and CDR2 LQKENI. Trimming shortened V by 4 bases and J by 7 bases, and 17 bases separated the two germline ends. CDR3 DNA: TGTGCCAGCTCACTTAGCGAGCTGGGGAAGAATGAGCAGTTCTTC. It is translated as CASSLSELGKNEQFF.